These 9 T cell receptor beta chains came from one sample sequenced in a study of shared clonotypes between healthy human individuals. Libraries were prepared by immunoSEQ multiplex PCR; TCRdb keeps only in-frame clonotypes and omits some of them. The sample records some 2,100,000 clones, nearly 97% being singletons. Sequences were obtained from naive CD4+ T cells sorted from blood. The sample's subset: CD45RA+ positively selected. The origin of the receptors is a man aged 18 to 35 in good health.

The chain uses TRBV4-2 and TRBJ1-4; 9 bases agree with TRBD1. The V and J ends lost 0 bases and 5 bases, in that order; junction bases with no gene match: 10. CDR3 size: 18 residues. Germline V gene lookup returns CDR1 LGHNA and CDR2 YNFKEQ. The CDR3 DNA reads TGTGCCAGCAGCCAAGATTTAGGACAGGGGATGGGGAATGAAAAACTGTTTTTT. This gives the protein CASSQDLGQGMGNEKLFF.

The chain joins TRBV7-9 to TRBJ1-3; 7 bases align to TRBD1. This CDR3 has 16 residues. V was pared by 2 bases and J by 7 bases, with 11 bases of the junction left unmatched. Germline V gene lookup returns CDR1 SEHNR and CDR2 FQNEAQ (reference sequence). CDR3 residues: CASSLFETGHRNTIYF. The CDR3 DNA reads as TGTGCCAGCAGCTTATTTGAGACAGGGCATAGGAACACCATATATTTT.

V usage is TRBV15 and J usage is TRBJ2-5; no clear D. This CDR3 spans 16 amino acids. V was clipped by 0 bases and J by 2 bases, with 13 bases between them. The germline V gene has CDR1 LNHNV and CDR2 YYDKDF (reference sequence). The DNA for the CDR3 is TGTGCCACCAGCAGAGATATAAGTAATGGACAAGAGACCCAGTACTTC. The encoded protein is CATSRDISNGQETQYF.

The J gene is TRBJ1-2, the V gene TRBV27, with D maybe TRBD1 (6 bases). Germline values: CDR1 MNHEY, CDR2 SMNVEV (reference sequence). The CDR3 loop spans 14 amino acids. V was shortened by 2 bases and J by 4 bases, with 11 bases between the two germline ends. The CDR3 is CASSLVGGGYGYTF. The CDR3 DNA sequence: TGTGCCAGCAGTTTAGTAGGGGGAGGCTATGGCTACACCTTC.

J is TRBJ2-7 and V is TRBV18; the match to TRBD1 covers 9 bases. CDR1 is KGHSH, CDR2 LQKENI, per germline. The V segment lost 1 base and the J segment 11 bases; nucleotides outside the gene matches: 3. The CDR3 length is 12 residues. CDR3 sequence (DNA): TGTGCCAGCTCACCACAAGGACAGGGGAAGTACTTC. It specifies CASSPQGQGKYF.

This chain joins TRBV10-2 and TRBJ2-1; 9 bases fit TRBD2. Germline CDR1 WSHSY, CDR2 SAAADI. CDR3 size: 15 residues. J lost 7 bases, V lost 8 bases, and 12 bases had no gene match. CDR3 nucleotides: TGCGCCAGCGGTTTCGCGGGAGGGCCTGGTAATGAGCAGTTCTTC. It yields the protein CASGFAGGPGNEQFF.

V and J are TRBV6-5 and TRBJ2-6; 8 positions match TRBD1. Germline CDR1 and CDR2: MNHEY and SVGAGI. Germline trimming cut 6 bases from V and 4 bases from J; bases unmatched to any gene: 5. The CDR3 is 15 amino acids. The CDR3 spells CASRGQVWGANVLTF. CDR3 coding DNA: TGTGCCAGCAGGGGACAGGTGTGGGGGGCCAACGTCCTGACTTTC.

This chain links TRBV4-1 with TRBJ2-7, with a possible D match to TRBD2 (6 bases). The germline V and J ends were trimmed by 4 bases and 6 bases, with 13 bases remaining between them. The CDR3 is 13 amino acids. The germline gives CDR1 MGHRA, CDR2 YSYEKL. CDR3 region: CASSPIAVSEQYF. The CDR3 DNA reads as TGCGCCAGCAGCCCGATAGCGGTGTCCGAGCAGTACTTC.

The V call is TRBV6-6, the J call TRBJ1-6; D might be TRBD1 (6 bases). The germline CDR1 and CDR2 sequences are MNHNY and SVGAGI (reference sequence). V lost 7 bases to trimming and J lost 5 bases, with 12 bases between them. There are 14 residues in the CDR3. The CDR3 here is CASTNTGNNSPLHF. The CDR3 DNA is TGTGCCAGCACCAACACAGGGAATAATTCACCCCTCCACTTT.